This TCR beta chain was identified in a study of T-cell reconstitution after alpha-beta-depleted transplantation in children. Study-level results: At one year after transplant, newly produced T cells mostly accounted for T-cell counts and diversity.

Using unique molecular identifiers, the investigators prepared the TCRbeta library. Using its own MiXCR run on the PCR reads, TCRdb lists one record per CDR3 protein. The sample carries about 580,000 distinct CDR3 sequences, approximately 22% recorded once. This clonotype was picked up many times. The target antigen is unknown. The CDR3 totals 17 residues. V dropped 0 bases and J dropped 0 bases, with 13 bases sitting between them. Per the germline V gene, CDR1 is MNHEY and CDR2 is SVGAGI. The V and J genes are TRBV6-5 and TRBJ2-3, with D perhaps TRBD1 (5 bases). This receptor was identified in a boy in the first two years of life who had a stem cell transplant for acute myeloid leukemia, so the T cells may come from the graft donor. This specimen consisted of PBMCs, mostly from graft donor cells, obtained 360 days after TCRalphabeta/CD19-depleted stem cell transplant. The CDR3 nucleotides read TGTGCCAGCAGTTACTCGAAAGGGGCGCGGAGCACAGATACGCAGTATTTT. This gives the protein CASSYSKGARSTDTQYF.